One sample yielded the 11 T cell receptor beta chains listed below, sequenced in a study of somatic mutations in cytotoxic T cells in rheumatoid arthritis. Here immunoSEQ multiplex PCR was the method, and the copy in TCRdb shows in-frame clones only, minus some. Seen here are roughly 18,000 clones, approximately 83% observed once, and the top ten hold roughly 9.7%. Sequenced material: CD8+ T cells sorted from blood. Receptors were obtained from a man aged 18 to 35 with rheumatoid arthritis.

This rearrangement joins TRBV6-5 to TRBJ2-7; a possible D gene is TRBD2 (5 bases). Germline V gene sequence: CDR1 MNHEY, CDR2 SVGAGI. This CDR3 is 15 amino acids long. Trimming took 8 bases from V and 1 from J, leaving 18 bases between them. CDR3 DNA: TGTGCCAGCTCCCAAGAGGGTGGAATTTCCTACGAGCAGTACTTC. This translates into CASSQEGGISYEQYF.

The rearrangement joins TRBV7-6 to TRBJ1-4; 8 nucleotides align to TRBD1. CDR1 and CDR2 (germline): SGHVS, FNYEAQ. This CDR3 has 14 residues. J gave up 7 bases and V 5 bases, and 6 bases lay outside the gene matches. The CDR3 loop is CASSRTGGVEKLFF. As DNA, the CDR3 is TGTGCCAGCAGCCGAACAGGGGGAGTTGAAAAACTGTTTTTT. Filled out from reference TRBV7-6 and TRBJ1-4, the complete variable domain reads GAGVSQSPRYKVTKRGQDVALRCDPISGHVSLYWYRQALGQGPEFLTYFNYEAQQDKSGLPNDRFSAERPEGSISTLTIQRTEQRDSAMYRCASSRTGGVEKLFFGSGTQLSVL.

This clone has just a few counts. V gene TRBV5-4 combines with J gene TRBJ2-1, with D possibly matching TRBD2 (5 bases). The germline gives CDR1 SGHNT, CDR2 YYREEE (reference sequence). The CDR3 consists of 15 residues. Trimming removed 4 bases at V and 2 bases at J, with 13 bases between. In DNA, the CDR3 is TGTGCCAGCAGCGTTCAGCGGTCCACCTACAATGAGCAGTTCTTC. Translating it yields CASSVQRSTYNEQFF. Full variable domain (missing parts from reference TRBV5-4 and TRBJ2-1): ETGVTQSPTHLIKTRGQQVTLRCSSQSGHNTVSWYQQALGQGPQFIFQYYREEENGRGNFPPRFSGLQFPNYSSELNVNALELDDSALYLCASSVQRSTYNEQFFGPGTRLTVL.

The V and J genes are TRBV5-8 and TRBJ1-2, with D maybe TRBD1 (5 bases). The germline V and J ends were trimmed by 1 base and 4 bases, with 8 bases remaining between them. Germline V lookup: CDR1 SGHTS, CDR2 YDEGEE. The CDR3 has 13 residues. DNA for the CDR3: TGTGCCAGCAGCTTGTCTGGGACCTATGGCTACACCTTC. It translates to CASSLSGTYGYTF.

A single count supports this clone. This chain links TRBV7-9 with TRBJ1-5, with D uncertain. The ends were cut back, 1 base at V and 6 bases at J, with 10 bases in the middle. This CDR3 is 14 amino acids long. The V gene's germline CDR1 is SEHNR and CDR2 FQNEAQ (reference sequence). The chain's CDR3 is CASSLGPVGQPQHF. The CDR3 DNA is TGTGCCAGCAGCTTAGGTCCGGTAGGTCAGCCCCAGCATTTT. Variable domain in full (rest from reference TRBV7-9 and TRBJ1-5): DTGVSQNPRHKITKRGQNVTFRCDPISEHNRLYWYRQTLGQGPEFLTYFQNEAQLEKSRLLSDRFSAERPKGSFSTLEIQRTEQGDSAMYLCASSLGPVGQPQHFGDGTRLSIL.

This clone showed up just a few times. The chain links TRBV2 to TRBJ1-5; D is perhaps TRBD1 (5 bases). The CDR3 spans 15 residues. Between the trimmed V and J ends, which lost 3 bases and 5 bases, there was a span of 14 bases. Germline V gives CDR1 SNHLY, CDR2 FYNNEI. CDR3: CASSESGRGDQPQHF. The CDR3 nucleotides read TGTGCCAGCAGTGAGTCGGGACGTGGTGATCAGCCCCAGCATTTT.

The chain has TRBV29-1 and TRBJ1-5; D is undetermined. The CDR3 runs 12 residues. The germline CDR1 and CDR2 sequences are SQVTM and ANQGSEA. Deletions cut 0 bases from V and 3 bases from J, with 3 bases between. CDR3 sequence: CSVEEANQPQHF. The CDR3 bases are TGCAGCGTTGAAGAGGCCAATCAGCCCCAGCATTTT.

This chain uses TRBV28 with TRBJ1-4; the match to TRBD1 covers 9 bases. The germline CDR1 and CDR2 sequences are MDHEN and SYDVKM. The trim removed 2 bases at V and 1 base at J, leaving 2 bases unmatched. This CDR3 is built from 16 residues. CDR3 amino acids: CASSLGTGRTNEKLFF. Here the CDR3 DNA reads TGTGCCAGCAGTTTAGGGACAGGGCGAACTAATGAAAAACTGTTTTTT.

The CDR3 loop is CASRTPGLAGFRSSYNEQFF. CDR3 DNA sequence: TGTGCCAGCAGGACCCCGGGACTAGCGGGGTTTCGTAGCTCCTACAATGAGCAGTTCTTC. The rearrangement links TRBV27 to TRBJ2-1; 13 bases align to TRBD2. J lost 0 bases, V lost 6 bases, and 14 bases had no gene match. Germline CDR1 reads MNHEY; CDR2 reads SMNVEV (reference sequence). This CDR3 is 20 amino acids long.

In the case of this clone: Relative to the germline gene, one junction end is altered; a read error may explain this. This chain uses TRBV7-7 with TRBJ2-7, with a possible D match to TRBD1 (5 bases). The CDR3 covers 13 residues. Germline CDR1 reads SSHAT; CDR2 reads FNYEAQ (reference sequence). CDR3: CASSFGDSHEQYF. Here the CDR3 DNA reads TGTGCTAGCAGCTTTGGTGACAGCCACGAGCAGTACTTC.

The gene calls are TRBV5-4 and TRBJ1-3; tentative D call: TRBD1 (5 bases). This CDR3 has 14 amino acids. Germline V gene sequence: CDR1 SGHNT, CDR2 YYREEE (reference sequence). V was clipped by 4 bases and J by 8 bases, with 16 bases between them. CDR3 DNA sequence: TGTGCCAGCAGCGAAACAGGCGCGGGAGACACCATATATTTT. Translating it yields CASSETGAGDTIYF.